The source of this T cell receptor (beta chain) is a study of CXCR3-negative and CXCR3-positive naive CD8 T cells. Study results and limitations: Diversity ran similarly high across both naive subsets but far lower in memory CD8+ cells. Cryopreserved cells showed partially decreased CXCR3 expression, and most assays used fresh PBMCs.

The study made its TRB cDNA libraries by 5' RACE, adding UMI labels. For each CDR3 protein, TCRdb gives one entry from its re-call of the 5' RACE reads, without DNA. This sample's table has about 130,000 distinct CDR3 sequences. Of note for this clonotype: Its antigen is as yet unknown.

This CDR3 is 17 amino acids long. Germline V lookup: CDR1 SGHTA, CDR2 FQGNSA. Material for sequencing was naive CXCR3- CD8+ T cells from blood. Sample subset: CD45RO-CCR7+CD27+CD95- naive CD8+ T cells lacking CXCR3 (TNR3-). This sequence joins TRBV7-2 and TRBJ2-1; the TCRdb call, TRBD1, lacks DNA for checking. The clonotype originates from a human donor in good health. Some clones in this sample may be carry-over from other donors' samples. CDR3 in amino acids: CASSLVVAGGHYNEQFF.